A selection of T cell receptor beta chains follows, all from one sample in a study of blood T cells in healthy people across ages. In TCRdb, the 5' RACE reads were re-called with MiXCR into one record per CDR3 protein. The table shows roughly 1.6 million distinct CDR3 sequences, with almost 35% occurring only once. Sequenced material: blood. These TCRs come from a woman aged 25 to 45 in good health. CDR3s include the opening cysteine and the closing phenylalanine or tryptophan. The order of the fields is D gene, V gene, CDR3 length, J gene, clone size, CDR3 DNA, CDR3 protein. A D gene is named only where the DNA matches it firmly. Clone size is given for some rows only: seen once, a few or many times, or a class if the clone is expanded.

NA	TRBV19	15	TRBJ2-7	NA	TGTGCCAGTAGTATGGTCCCAGAAAGCACCGTGGAGCAGTACTTC	CASSMVPESTVEQYF
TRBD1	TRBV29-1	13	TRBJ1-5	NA	TGCAGCGTCAGACAGGGGGTCGGTCAGCCCCAGCATTTT	CSVRQGVGQPQHF
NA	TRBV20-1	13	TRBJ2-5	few	TGCAGTGCCCAAGAGACGGCCAGGGGGACCCAGTACTTC	CSAQETARGTQYF
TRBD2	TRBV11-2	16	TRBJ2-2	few	TGTGCCAGCAGCTTCAGCGGGGGGGCCCGCACCGGGGAGCTGTTTTTT	CASSFSGGARTGELFF
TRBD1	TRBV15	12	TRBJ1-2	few	TGTGCTACTTACAGGGGGAACTATGGCTACACCTTC	CATYRGNYGYTF
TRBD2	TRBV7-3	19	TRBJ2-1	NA	TGTGCCAGCAGCCCCGGACTAGCGGGGGGGCTTCGTAATGGTAATGAGCAGTTCTTC	CASSPGLAGGLRNGNEQFF
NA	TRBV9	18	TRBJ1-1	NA	TGTGCCAGCAGCCCAAGGGCGTGGGATCTGATGGCTAACACTGAAGCTTTCTTT	CASSPRAWDLMANTEAFF
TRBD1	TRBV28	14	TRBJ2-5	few	TGTGCCAGCAGTTACGTAAGGACAGGGGGGACCCAGTACTTC	CASSYVRTGGTQYF
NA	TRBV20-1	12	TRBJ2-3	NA	TGCAGTGCTAGATTCTTGGTGGATACGCAGTATTTT	CSARFLVDTQYF
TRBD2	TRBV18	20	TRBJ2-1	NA	TGTGCCAGCTCACCACCGCGACGGGGACTAGCGGGAGGGCCTTCTGAGGAGCAGTTCTTC	CASSPPRRGLAGGPSEEQFF
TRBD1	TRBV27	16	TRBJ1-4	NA	TGTGCCAGCAGTTCGATGTGGGACAGGGCAGGTGAAAAACTGTTTTTT	CASSSMWDRAGEKLFF
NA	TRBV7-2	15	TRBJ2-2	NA	TGTGCCAGCAGCTTCCTGCGACAGACCACCGGGGAGCTGTTTTTT	CASSFLRQTTGELFF
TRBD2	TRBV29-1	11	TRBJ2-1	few	TGCAGCACCGGGGACTATGCTGAGCAGTTCTTC	CSTGDYAEQFF
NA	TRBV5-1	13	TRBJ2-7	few	TGCGCCAGCACGGCCGGGCGAACCTACGAGCAGTACTTC	CASTAGRTYEQYF
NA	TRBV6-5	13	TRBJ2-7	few	TGTGCCAGCAGTTTCGACAGGAGCCTAGAGCAGTACTTC	CASSFDRSLEQYF
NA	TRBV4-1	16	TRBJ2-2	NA	TGCGCCAGCAGCCCTCGGACTACAACTAACACCGGGGAGCTGTTTTTT	CASSPRTTTNTGELFF
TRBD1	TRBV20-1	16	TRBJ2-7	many	TGCAGTGCTAGAGATAGTCTAACAGGGGACCTCTACGAGCAGTACTTC	CSARDSLTGDLYEQYF
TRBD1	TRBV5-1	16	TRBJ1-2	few	TGCGCCAGCAGCTTGTCCCCGCTTACAGGGGAATATGGCTACACCTTC	CASSLSPLTGEYGYTF
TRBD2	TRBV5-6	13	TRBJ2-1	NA	TGTGCCAGCAGCAGACTAGCGGGGGGGCGGCAGTTCTTC	CASSRLAGGRQFF
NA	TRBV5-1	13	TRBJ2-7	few	TGCGCCAGCAGCTTGGATGCCAGTTACGAGCAGTACTTC	CASSLDASYEQYF
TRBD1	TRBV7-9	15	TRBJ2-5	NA	TGTGCCAGCAGCTTCCTGGACAGGGGATGGGAGACCCAGTACTTC	CASSFLDRGWETQYF
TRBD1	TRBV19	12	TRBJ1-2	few	TGTGCCAGCAGACAGGGTGAACATGGCTACACCTTC	CASRQGEHGYTF
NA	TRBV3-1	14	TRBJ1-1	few	TGTGCCAGCAGCCAAGATTTCGGGGTAACTGAAGCTTTCTTT	CASSQDFGVTEAFF
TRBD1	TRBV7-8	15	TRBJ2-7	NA	TGTGCCAGCAGCCACGGGACAGGGAATATCTACGAGCAGTACTTC	CASSHGTGNIYEQYF
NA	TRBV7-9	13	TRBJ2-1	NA	TGTGCCAGCAGCTTAGTCGAATTTAATGAGCAGTTCTTC	CASSLVEFNEQFF
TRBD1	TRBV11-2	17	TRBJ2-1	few	TGTGCCAGCAGCTTACTCGACGGGACAGGGATGAATAATGAGCAGTTCTTC	CASSLLDGTGMNNEQFF
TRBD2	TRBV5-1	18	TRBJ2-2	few	TGCGCCAGCAGCACGGGACTAGCGGGGGCACCGGGAACCGGGGAGCTGTTTTTT	CASSTGLAGAPGTGELFF
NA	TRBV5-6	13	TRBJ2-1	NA	TGTGCCGGCAGCTTATCGGCAATCAATGAGCAGTTCTTC	CAGSLSAINEQFF
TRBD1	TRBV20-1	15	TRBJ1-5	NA	TGCAGTGCTAGTTTGGGACAGGTTAGCAATCAGCCCCAGCATTTT	CSASLGQVSNQPQHF
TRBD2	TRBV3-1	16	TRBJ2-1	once	TGTGCCAGCAGCCAAAAGACTAGCGGAGCCTACGATGAGCAGTTCTTC	CASSQKTSGAYDEQFF
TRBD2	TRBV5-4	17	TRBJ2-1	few	TGTGCCAGCAGCTCCCCGGGACTAGCGGACCTAACGGGTGAGCAGTTCTTC	CASSSPGLADLTGEQFF
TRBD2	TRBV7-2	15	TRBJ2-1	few	TGTGCCAGCACACCGGTCGGGGGGGGGTACAATGAGCAGTTCTTC	CASTPVGGGYNEQFF
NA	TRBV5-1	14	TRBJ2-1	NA	TGCGCCAGCAGCCTATTCTTAGCGGCGGACAAGCAGTTCTTC	CASSLFLAADKQFF
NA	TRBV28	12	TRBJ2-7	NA	TGTGCCAGCAGGGAAAGGGAGTACGAGCAGTACTTC	CASREREYEQYF
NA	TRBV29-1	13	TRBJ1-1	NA	TGCAGCGGCAAAGGGGGGGAGCACACTGAAGCTTTCTTT	CSGKGGEHTEAFF
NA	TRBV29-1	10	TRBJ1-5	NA	TGCAGCGTTAGACTCCAGCCCCAGCATTTT	CSVRLQPQHF
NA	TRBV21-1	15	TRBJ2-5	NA	TGTGCCAGCTCCACGGATAGCGGGGAGCAAGAGACCCAGTACTTC	CASSTDSGEQETQYF